The clone carrying this TCR beta chain was counted a few times. Its antigen is currently unknown. Prepared TCR beta cDNA libraries contained unique molecular identifiers. Using its own MiXCR run on the PCR reads, TCRdb lists one record per CDR3 protein. The repertoire has hundreds of thousands of distinct CDR3 sequences, approximately 30% of them found once; the top ten carry roughly 0.53%. The source of the sample is a study of post-analysis software for immune sequencing data. Study observations and caveats: Multiple sclerosis patients had significantly lower normalized Chao1 diversity than controls. Roughly 5 TRBV segments were significantly more frequent in patients than in controls. TRBV5-6, TRBV5-1 and TRBV20-1 were among these segments.

CDR1 and CDR2 from the germline V gene are MNHEY and SVGEGT. CDR3 size: 13 residues. J lost 5 bases, V lost 6 bases, and 4 bases had no gene match. The chain is built from TRBV6-2 or TRBV6-3 and TRBJ1-2; 9 bases agree with TRBD1. The origin of this receptor is a girl aged 10 to 17 with multiple sclerosis. The sequenced sample was blood. CDR3: CASRTGTGYGYTF. Here the CDR3 DNA reads TGTGCCAGCAGAACCGGGACAGGGTATGGCTACACCTTC.